This TCR beta chain comes out of a study of cytomegalovirus exposure and HLA in healthy donors. In the study overall: Early released data had tens of millions of unique TCRs, all coming from HLA-typed donors.

Trimming took 0 bases from V and 0 from J, leaving 9 bases between them. Per the germline V gene, CDR1 is SGDLS and CDR2 is YYNGEE. This CDR3 has 15 residues. The primer mix had 60 Vbeta and 13 Jbeta primers. Method: immunoSEQ multiplex PCR; TCRdb's copy keeps in-frame clones and lacks some. This sample has a few hundred thousand clones, with under 80% found just once. Whole-study results and caveats: Through in vitro validation, three CMV-associated chains were shown to be specific for CMV antigens.

This clone was counted once. The antigen remains undetermined. The V gene is TRBV9, the J gene TRBJ1-2, with unresolved D. Material for sequencing was PBMCs. The TCR originated in a girl aged 2-15 years in good health and CMV-seronegative. The CDR3 DNA reads as TGTGCCAGCAGCGTAGATCCCAATTCTAACTATGGCTACACCTTC. Encoded protein: CASSVDPNSNYGYTF.